A selection of T cell receptor beta chains follows, all from one sample in a study of cytomegalovirus exposure and HLA in healthy donors. Here immunoSEQ multiplex PCR was the method, and the copy in TCRdb shows in-frame clones only, minus some. The sample consists of 90,000 to 100,000 clones, approximately 70% of them appearing once. The sequenced material came from PBMCs. The receptors stem from a man aged 50-60 years in good health and CMV-seronegative. Each CDR3 is given with its conserved first and last residue.

v_call	cdr3_aa
TRBV2	CASSDAGLAGGIQETQYF
TRBV18	CASSPPGLPGTDTQYF
TRBV7-2	CASSPRGGTTEAFF
TRBV4-2	CASSHGTGLAGASGLAKNIQYF
TRBV7-2	CASSLGHRAWYPFF
TRBV5-4	CASSFLSGSYNEQFF
TRBV2	CASSELSRVNEQFF
TRBV5-4	CASSFEFYGYTF
TRBV18	CASSPPAGAGGNSPLHF
TRBV30	CAWSPAWAGEEKLFF
TRBV6-1	CASSEVGQTGTEAFF
TRBV19	CASSISPPGQGYPLSPLHF
TRBV28	CASTRTGRNTEAFF
TRBV5-4	CASSPEDSGNTIYF
TRBV2	CASSETTFPNRRNEQFF
TRBV11-1	CASSPPGQGTETQYF
TRBV7-2	CASSSNPGETQYF
TRBV6-6	CASSPGYNYGYTF
TRBV6-1	CASSELPYNEQFF
TRBV7-3	CASSSGGPSYNEQFF
TRBV5-1	CASSSAGVRYQETQYF
TRBV18	CASSPPGDPYEQYF
TRBV5-6	CASSLGSGGETQYF
TRBV7-6	CASSLVGRDSGANVLTF
TRBV18	CASSPRTGGNNSPLHF
TRBV5-4	CASSRSQGLETQYF
TRBV7-9	CTSSLAGGEAFF
TRBV5-8	CASSWASGYFGTLPYNEQFF
TRBV6-5	CASSRWGLNTEAFF
TRBV28	CASSFRARGKNIQYF
TRBV7-2	CASSLGLHQYF
TRBV9	CASSVASRNAGTSGRTDTQYF